This T cell receptor beta chain was recorded in a study of T cell responses to AZD1222 COVID-19 vaccine. Findings and caveats of the study: Receipt of two AZD1222 doses was followed by a rise in Spike-specific TCR breadth and depth. Researchers report vaccine-associated CD4 TCRs spanning spike, with dominance at 160-218 and 743-854.

The method was immunoSEQ multiplex PCR; TCRdb's version includes in-frame clones alone and lacks a portion of them. The sample carries 95,000 to 150,000 clones, 80% to 90% recorded once. Concerning this clone itself: Its antigen remains unidentified.

The CDR3 has 15 amino acids. Germline assignment: CDR1 ENHRY and CDR2 SYGVKD. Losses at the gene ends were 7 bases for V and 9 bases for J; bases not matched to a gene: 9. The J gene is TRBJ1-6, the V gene TRBV10-3, with 10 bases that match TRBD1. This sequence originates from an adult in good health. The starting material was peripheral blood, obtained on day 0 of AZD1222 vaccination. This chain's CDR3 is CAITAGGQGTSPLHF. As DNA, the CDR3 is TGTGCCATCACCGCCGGGGGACAGGGGACTTCACCCCTCCACTTT.